One and the same sample provided the 9 T cell receptor beta chains below, sequenced in a study of shared clonotypes between healthy human individuals. Terminally differentiated effector memory CD45RA+ cells were left out of the naive CD8 fraction, which was CD45RO-negative and positively selected for CCR7. Method: immunoSEQ multiplex PCR; TCRdb's copy keeps in-frame clones and lacks some. The data show approximately 2,000,000 clones, 90% to 95% seen once. Material: naive CD8+ T cells from PBMCs. The origin of the receptors is a man younger than 35 in good health. Some clones in this sample may be carry-over from other donors' samples.

The V gene is TRBV2, the J gene TRBJ2-1; 14 nucleotides agree with TRBD2. This CDR3 is built from 16 residues. Germline V gene data show CDR1 as SNHLY and CDR2 as FYNNEI. V gave up 8 bases and J gave up 4 bases; unmatched junction bases: 7. As DNA, the CDR3 is TGTGCCAGCGGTGGGACTAGCGGGAGAGAGTACAATGAGCAGTTCTTC. Translating it yields CASGGTSGREYNEQFF.

This chain joins TRBV6-5 and TRBJ2-1; 7 bases agree with TRBD1. This CDR3 contains 14 residues. The germline V gene encodes CDR1 MNHEY and CDR2 SVGAGI. Losses at the gene ends were 2 bases for V and 8 bases for J; bases not matched to a gene: 6. CDR3 sequence (DNA): TGTGCCAGCAGTTACATGACAGGGATGGATGAGCAGTTCTTC. Protein: CASSYMTGMDEQFF.

The rearrangement joins TRBV27 to TRBJ1-5; TRBD1 agrees at 8 bases. CDR3 length equals 17 residues. V gave up 1 base and J gave up 2 bases; unmatched junction bases: 7. Germline V gene lookup returns CDR1 MNHEY and CDR2 SMNVEV (reference sequence). The CDR3 here is CASSLWQGARGNQPQHF. Written as DNA, the CDR3 is TGTGCCAGCAGTTTATGGCAGGGGGCGCGAGGCAATCAGCCCCAGCATTTT.

The chain joins TRBV28 to TRBJ2-7; 7 bases map to TRBD2. CDR3 size: 17 residues. After removal of 5 bases from V and 0 bases from J, the junction contained 13 bases not matched to a gene. The germline V gene encodes CDR1 MDHEN and CDR2 SYDVKM. The CDR3 is CASSPRFSGPISYEQYF. CDR3 nucleotides: TGTGCCAGCAGTCCCCGGTTTAGCGGGCCGATCTCCTACGAGCAGTACTTC.

The V call is TRBV6-5, the J call TRBJ2-2; 7 bases align to TRBD1. CDR1 and CDR2 from the germline V gene are MNHEY and SVGAGI. Trimming removed 2 bases from V and 4 bases from J; junction bases left unmatched: 4. The CDR3 totals 15 residues. CDR3 nucleotides: TGTGCCAGCAGTTACAAAACAGGGGTCACCGGGGAGCTGTTTTTT. Translating gives CASSYKTGVTGELFF.

As to this clone: Other DNA sequences in this specimen translate into the identical CDR3. The chain carries TRBV27 and TRBJ2-1; 11 bases match TRBD2. The CDR3 sequence is 15 residues long. V shed 2 bases and J 6 bases; nucleotides not matched to a gene: 3. CDR1 is MNHEY, CDR2 SMNVEV, per germline (reference sequence). This CDR3 reads CASSLGLAGGNEQFF. In DNA, the CDR3 is TGTGCCAGCAGTTTAGGTCTAGCGGGAGGCAATGAGCAGTTCTTC.

The J gene is TRBJ2-5, the V gene TRBV28, with D possibly TRBD1 on 5 matching bases. The CDR3 consists of 12 residues. V dropped 8 bases and J dropped 6 bases, with 13 bases sitting between them. Germline V gives CDR1 MDHEN, CDR2 SYDVKM. CDR3 sequence reads: CASAPGPQTQYF. CDR3 in DNA: TGTGCCAGCGCTCCAGGGCCTCAGACCCAGTACTTC.

V gene TRBV9 combines with J gene TRBJ2-7; D is unresolved. The V and J ends lost 3 bases and 2 bases respectively, with 12 bases between them. The germline V gene encodes CDR1 SGDLS and CDR2 YYNGEE. The length of the CDR3 is 14 residues. CDR3 amino acids: CASSANDGTYEQYF. CDR3 DNA: TGTGCCAGCAGCGCAAACGACGGAACCTACGAGCAGTACTTC.

The gene calls are TRBV29-1 and TRBJ1-5; weak D call: TRBD1 (5 bases). CDR3 length equals 14 residues. Germline CDR1 reads SQVTM; CDR2 reads ANQGSEA. V was cut by 1 base and J by 4 bases, with 11 bases left in between. The chain's CDR3 is CSVEGDGFNQPQHF. As DNA, the CDR3 is TGCAGCGTTGAAGGGGACGGATTTAATCAGCCCCAGCATTTT.